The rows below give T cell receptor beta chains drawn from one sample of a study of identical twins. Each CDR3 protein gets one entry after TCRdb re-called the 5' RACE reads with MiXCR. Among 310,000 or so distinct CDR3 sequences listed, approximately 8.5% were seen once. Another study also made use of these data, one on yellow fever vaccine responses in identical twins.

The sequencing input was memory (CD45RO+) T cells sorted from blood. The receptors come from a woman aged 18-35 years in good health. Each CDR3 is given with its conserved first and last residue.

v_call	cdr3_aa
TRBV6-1	CASSEQGAGANVLTF
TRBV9	CASSVDGQGNQPQHF
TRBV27	CASRPMPGLQVGTEAFF
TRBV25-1	CASSRGGTLGGAYEQYF
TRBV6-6	CASSYSEGNTIYF
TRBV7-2	CASSLGQGSVYEQYF
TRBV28	CASSPGQENEKLFF
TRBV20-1	CSARESGYHYGYTF
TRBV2	CASSEAGSYNEQFF
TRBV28	CASSFSGRAAGQSDIQYF
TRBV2	CASSEDWGPSTDTQYF
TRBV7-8	CASSLMTTTQETQYF
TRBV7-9	CASRDSGSSYNEQFF
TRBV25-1	CASSAPRRTGNTIYF
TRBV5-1	CASTPGEAEVDEQFF
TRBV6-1	CASSELQGRTEAFF
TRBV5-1	CASSLVSGLNTGELFF
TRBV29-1	CSVEFGQPFSYNEQFF
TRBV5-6	CASSLALGGGADTQYF
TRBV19	CASRLAGGPNEQFF
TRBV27	CASTLGTANNSPLHF
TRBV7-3	CASSRGSHTIERVEQFF
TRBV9	CASSQGQGNTIYF
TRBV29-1	CSVEDWTGGAGTQYF
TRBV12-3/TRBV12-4	CASSKQEGSYNSPLHF
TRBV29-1	CSVSGEVEAFF
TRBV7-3	CASSLLGGNTEAFF
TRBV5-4	CASSKDRGLADTQYF
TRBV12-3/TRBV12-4	CASSLWWGTYNEQFF
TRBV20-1	CSARQATNEKLFF
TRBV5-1	CASSADRGGYGYTF
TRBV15	CATSRDRLAGSRQQFF
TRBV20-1	CSASRGGTSLYEQYF
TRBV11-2	CASSLEGGVNTEAFF
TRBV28	CASSSPHRGLNTEAFF
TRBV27	CASSLTETSGIYEQYF
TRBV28	CASSPGVFDTGELFF
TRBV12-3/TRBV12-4	CASSSLARDRSDTQYF
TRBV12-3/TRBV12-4	CASSLWLAYSYEQYF
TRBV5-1	CASSLGSKETQYF
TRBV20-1	CSVSPRGRGGYTF
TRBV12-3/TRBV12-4	CASSLMNEQFF
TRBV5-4	CASNQDRGDYGYTF
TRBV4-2	CASSQDLEPEAFF
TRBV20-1	CSASRVAGGLTDTQYF
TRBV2	CARSGTRQIPYEQYF
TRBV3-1	CASSTQGQGNMNTEAFF
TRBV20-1	CSAPPWGKNIQYF
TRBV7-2	CASSTRRNQPQHF
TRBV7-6	CASSTRQGGTEAFF
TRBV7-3	CASSPYGGINTEAFF
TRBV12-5	CARASNEQFF